Listed below are T cell receptor beta chains from one sample, sequenced in a study of blood T cell repertoires in COVID-19. Profiled with immunoSEQ multiplex PCR; TCRdb holds only in-frame clones, not every one. In the table there are some 76,000 clones, approximately 90% of which are singletons. Sequencing was performed on peripheral blood. The receptors were sampled from a man aged 55 to 70 with acute or convalescent COVID-19. CDR3s include the opening cysteine and the closing phenylalanine or tryptophan. Each record gives: J gene, clone size, V gene, D gene, CDR3 DNA, CDR3 protein. A D gene is named only where the DNA matches it firmly. Some rows have no size entry. The others give once, few or many, or a class for an expanded clone.

TRBJ1-2 | - | TRBV3-1/TRBV3-2 | TRBD1 | TGTGCCAGCAGCCCGACGGGACAGTGGATAAGTTATGGCTACACCTTC | CASSPTGQWISYGYTF
TRBJ1-3 | few | TRBV30 | - | TGTGCCTGGAGTGTTTCTAGAAACACCATATATTTT | CAWSVSRNTIYF
TRBJ2-7 | - | TRBV20-1 | - | TGCAGTGCTAAAGGGGTCGAGCAGTACTTC | CSAKGVEQYF
TRBJ2-3 | - | TRBV27 | - | TGTGCCAGCAGTCCCCCGAGGCCCACAGATACGCAGTATTTT | CASSPPRPTDTQYF
TRBJ2-1 | - | TRBV5-1 | TRBD2 | TGCGCCAGCAGCTTTTCGGGACTAGCGGGAGGGGATGAGCAGTTCTTC | CASSFSGLAGGDEQFF
TRBJ1-1 | - | TRBV6-5 | - | TGTGCCACCTCGGCAAGGGGAGGGAACACTGAAGCTTTCTTT | CATSARGGNTEAFF
TRBJ1-2 | - | TRBV5-8 | - | TGTGCCAGCAGCTTGGGTGGACATACCCGGACTGGCTACACCTTC | CASSLGGHTRTGYTF
TRBJ2-3 | - | TRBV19 | - | TGTGCCAGTAGTCCGGGACATATCCGCACAGATACGCAGTATTTT | CASSPGHIRTDTQYF
TRBJ2-5 | - | TRBV27 | TRBD2 | TGTGCCAGCAGTTCGCCTACTAGCGGGCTGGGAGAGACCCAGTACTTC | CASSSPTSGLGETQYF
TRBJ2-5 | - | TRBV15 | - | TGTGCCACCAGCCCCGTGGCAGGGGTTCGAGAGACCCAGTACTTC | CATSPVAGVRETQYF
TRBJ2-5 | - | TRBV7-7 | - | TGTGCCAGCAGCTTCAAAACAGGTCTAGGAGAGACCCAGTACTTC | CASSFKTGLGETQYF
TRBJ2-7 | once | TRBV29-1 | - | TGCAGCGTTGATCTAACAGGGAACCCCTACGAGCAGTACTTC | CSVDLTGNPYEQYF
TRBJ2-3 | - | TRBV9 | - | TGTGCCAGCAGCGTAGGAGGTGTTGGCACAGATACGCAGTATTTT | CASSVGGVGTDTQYF
TRBJ1-4 | few | TRBV29-1 | - | TGCAGCGTCGTCTGGACTGGGGAAAAACTGTTTTTT | CSVVWTGEKLFF
TRBJ1-4 | - | TRBV6-1 | - | TGTGCCAGCAGTGAAAACTCGTATGCTAATGAAAAACTGTTTTTT | CASSENSYANEKLFF
TRBJ2-2 | - | TRBV27 | - | TGTGCCAGCAGTTTGGAGGGTTGGGAGCTGTTTTTT | CASSLEGWELFF
TRBJ1-4 | - | TRBV6-6 | - | TGTGCCAGCAGCCTAAGTAGGGGTGGGGATAATGAAAAACTGTTTTTT | CASSLSRGGDNEKLFF
TRBJ2-1 | - | TRBV20-1 | - | TGCAGTGCTAGTTCTAGGAAAATTGAGCAGTTCTTC | CSASSRKIEQFF
TRBJ2-7 | - | TRBV6-5 | - | TGTGCCAGTCACGGGGGGCCCTCCTACGAGCAGTACTTC | CASHGGPSYEQYF
TRBJ1-2 | few | TRBV27 | - | TGTGCCAGCAGTTGGTCCGGAGTACACTCAGACTATGGCTACACCTTC | CASSWSGVHSDYGYTF
TRBJ2-1 | - | TRBV24-1 | TRBD2 | TGTGCCACCAGTGACGCGGGGGTTGATGAGCAGTTCTTC | CATSDAGVDEQFF
TRBJ2-4 | - | TRBV27 | TRBD2 | TGTGCCAGCAGTACTAGCGCGGGCATTCAGTACTTC | CASSTSAGIQYF
TRBJ2-7 | - | TRBV5-4 | TRBD2 | TGTGCCAGCAGCTTGGAGGGAGGGAGTGAGCAGTACTTC | CASSLEGGSEQYF
TRBJ2-3 | - | TRBV5-1 | - | TGCGCCAGCAGCCTTAGGGGTAGTGACACAGATACGCAGTATTTT | CASSLRGSDTDTQYF
TRBJ2-7 | - | TRBV5-1 | TRBD1 | TGCGCCAGCAGCCCAACCCGACAGGGGGGGCCCAATTACGAGCAGTACTTC | CASSPTRQGGPNYEQYF
TRBJ1-5 | - | TRBV21-1 | - | TGTGCCAGCAGCAACGAAAGGAGGACAGGCGGGCAAGGCGATCAGCCCCAGCATTTT | CASSNERRTGGQGDQPQHF
TRBJ1-2 | - | TRBV9 | - | TGTGCCAGCAGCCGCGATGAATTTTACTATGGCTACACCTTC | CASSRDEFYYGYTF
TRBJ1-5 | - | TRBV3-1/TRBV3-2 | TRBD1 | TGTGCCAGCAGCCACCTCCGGGACAGGGCCTATCAGCCCCAGCATTTT | CASSHLRDRAYQPQHF
TRBJ2-7 | - | TRBV5-6 | TRBD1 | TGTGCCAGCAGACTGACAGGGACCCCCTACGAGCAGTACTTC | CASRLTGTPYEQYF
TRBJ2-5 | - | TRBV2 | TRBD2 | TGTGCCAGCAGTTCCTCTTTACTAGCGGGAGAGACCCAGTACTTC | CASSSSLLAGETQYF
TRBJ2-2 | - | TRBV12-3/TRBV12-4 | - | TGTGCCAGCAGTTTATACGGCGGGGAGCTGTTTTTT | CASSLYGGELFF
TRBJ1-1 | - | TRBV24-1 | - | TGTGCCACCAGTGACTACCCTCGGGGCACTGAAGCTTTCTTT | CATSDYPRGTEAFF
TRBJ2-5 | - | TRBV7-7 | - | TGTGCCAGCAGCTTAAGCTCCTCAATTTCGGAGACCCAGTACTTC | CASSLSSSISETQYF
TRBJ1-5 | - | TRBV12-3/TRBV12-4 | TRBD1 | TGTGCCAGCAGACCGGGACAGTCCGGGCCCCAGCATTTT | CASRPGQSGPQHF
TRBJ2-3 | - | TRBV5-1 | TRBD2 | TGCGCCAGCAGCTCCGGACTAGCGGGGGGTCGCAGCACAGATACGCAGTATTTT | CASSSGLAGGRSTDTQYF
TRBJ1-1 | - | TRBV19 | - | TGTGCCAGTAGTATAGGCAGCCCAACGGGATCATGGAACACTGAAGCTTTCTTT | CASSIGSPTGSWNTEAFF
TRBJ1-6 | - | TRBV2 | TRBD1 | TGTGCCAGCAGCGAGACAGGGGGCTCATTTAGGAATTCACCCCTCCACTTT | CASSETGGSFRNSPLHF
TRBJ1-2 | - | TRBV24-1 | - | TGTGCCACCAGCCGGGACTACAACTATGGCTACACCTTC | CATSRDYNYGYTF
TRBJ2-7 | - | TRBV3-1/TRBV3-2 | TRBD2 | TGTGCCAGCAGCCAAGTACTAGCGGGGGACTACGAGCAGTACTTC | CASSQVLAGDYEQYF
TRBJ2-5 | - | TRBV18 | - | TGTGCCAGCTCACCCAGTCAAGAGACCCAGTACTTC | CASSPSQETQYF
TRBJ2-7 | - | TRBV6-5 | TRBD1 | TGTGCCAGCAGGATGACAGGGGGCGAAGGGCTCGAGCAGTACTTC | CASRMTGGEGLEQYF
TRBJ1-3 | - | TRBV11-2 | - | TGTGCCAGCAGACCCGCGGGCGGTAGAAACACCATATATTTT | CASRPAGGRNTIYF
TRBJ1-4 | - | TRBV11-2 | TRBD1 | TGTGCCAGCAGCTTAGACAGGGGGCGTAATGAAAAACTGTTTTTT | CASSLDRGRNEKLFF
TRBJ1-5 | - | TRBV4-2 | TRBD1 | TGTGCCAGCAGCCAAGATTGGCAGGGGGCGGGTCAGCCCCAGCATTTT | CASSQDWQGAGQPQHF
TRBJ1-2 | - | TRBV5-1 | - | TGCGCCAGCCAAACGCTATCGGGAAACTATGGCCACACCTTC | CASQTLSGNYGHTF
TRBJ1-4 | - | TRBV11-3 | - | TGTGCCAGCAGCTATCTAGTCCACCACACTAATGAAAAACTGTTTTTT | CASSYLVHHTNEKLFF
TRBJ2-4 | - | TRBV19 | TRBD1 | TGTGCCAGTACCCTAACAGGGGCGGCCAAAAACATTCAGTACTTC | CASTLTGAAKNIQYF
TRBJ2-3 | - | TRBV7-2 | TRBD1 | TGTGCCAGCAGCGAGACAGGGCCCCCCACAGATACGCAGTATTTT | CASSETGPPTDTQYF
TRBJ2-5 | once | TRBV4-1 | TRBD1 | TGCGCCAGCAGCCCGACAGGGTCCCAAGAGACCCAGTACTTC | CASSPTGSQETQYF
TRBJ2-1 | - | TRBV3-1/TRBV3-2 | - | TGTGCCAGCAGCCAAGTCCCTAGGGGACTTACAATGAAGCAGTTCTTC | CASSQVPRGLTMKQFF
TRBJ2-2 | - | TRBV7-9 | TRBD2 | TGTGCCAGCAGCCCGTACCCTCCGGGACTAGCGGGAGTCACCGGGGAGCTGTTTTTT | CASSPYPPGLAGVTGELFF
TRBJ1-2 | - | TRBV12-3/TRBV12-4 | - | TGTGCCAGTACCAGGGGCGGCCGATATGGCTACACCTTC | CASTRGGRYGYTF